The 11 T cell receptor beta chains presented below share a single source sample, sequenced in a study of T cell changes during pregnancy in multiple sclerosis. The assay was immunoSEQ multiplex PCR, and TCRdb's table has in-frame clones only and misses some. The table records 65,000 to 85,000 clones, about 90% of them present only once. This specimen consisted of peripheral blood, obtained in the first trimester of pregnancy. These receptors were obtained from a female donor in good health, enrolled as a control in a pregnancy study.

The gene calls are TRBV28 and TRBJ1-1; 8 nucleotides align to TRBD1. In germline, CDR1 is MDHEN, CDR2 SYDVKM. Losses at the gene ends were 6 bases for V and 6 bases for J; bases not matched to a gene: 12. The CDR3 runs to 15 residues. In DNA form, the CDR3 reads TGTGCCAGCAGCCTCGGAGGGACAGGCCCGGCTGAAGCTTTCTTT. This translates into CASSLGGTGPAEAFF.

The chain has TRBV6-5 and TRBJ2-6, with D hard to call. Germline loops: CDR1 MNHEY, CDR2 SVGAGI. Trimming cost V 7 bases and J 1 base, with 5 bases left between them. The CDR3 covers 13 residues. The CDR3 spells CASTLSGANVLTF. The CDR3 DNA follows: TGTGCCAGCACCTTGTCTGGGGCCAACGTCCTGACTTTC.

J is TRBJ2-1 and V is TRBV4-1, with D maybe TRBD2 (7 bases). V lost 5 bases and J 9 bases, leaving 17 bases between the germline ends. There are 14 residues in the CDR3. The V gene's germline CDR1 is MGHRA and CDR2 YSYEKL. The CDR3, as DNA: TGCGCCAGCAGCGCGGGGGCCTGGGGGGTTGAGCAGTTCTTC. Protein product: CASSAGAWGVEQFF.

This clone was seen only a few times. The V call is TRBV7-2, the J call TRBJ1-6; D remains unclear. The V end lost 2 bases, the J end lost 10 bases, and 9 bases lay between the germline ends. The CDR3 totals 13 residues. Germline V gives CDR1 SGHTA, CDR2 FQGNSA. The CDR3 reads CASSLPGGSPLHF. The DNA for the CDR3 is TGTGCCAGCAGCTTACCAGGCGGGTCACCCCTCCACTTT.

The V call is TRBV5-6, the J call TRBJ1-1; TRBD1 agrees at 9 bases. The CDR3 consists of 15 residues. Germline V gene lookup returns CDR1 SGHDT and CDR2 YYEEEE. Germline trimming cut 3 bases from V and 1 base from J; bases unmatched to any gene: 4. The CDR3 nucleotides read TGTGCCAGCAGCTCATGGGACAGGGAGAACACTGAAGCTTTCTTT. Translated: CASSSWDRENTEAFF. Full variable domain (missing parts from reference TRBV5-6 and TRBJ1-1): DAGVTQSPTHLIKTRGQQVTLRCSPKSGHDTVSWYQQALGQGPQFIFQYYEEEERQRGNFPDRFSGHQFPNYSSELNVNALLLGDSALYLCASSSWDRENTEAFFGQGTRLTVV.

The CDR3 nucleotides read TGTGCCAGCAGCTTCAGGCGGGGACAGGGGCCGCATGAGCAGTTCTTC. Protein sequence: CASSFRRGQGPHEQFF. The chain combines TRBV11-3 with TRBJ2-1; 10 bases are shared with TRBD1. Germline values: CDR1 SGHNT, CDR2 YENEEA. This CDR3 is 16 amino acids long. Germline trimming cut 3 bases from V and 8 bases from J; bases unmatched to any gene: 10.

The V gene is TRBV19, the J gene TRBJ1-5; 11 nucleotides match TRBD1. V lost 8 bases to trimming and J lost 6 bases; unmatched junction nucleotides: 12. The CDR3 is 16 residues long. In germline, CDR1 is LNHDA, CDR2 SQIVND (reference sequence). The CDR3 DNA follows: TGTGCCAGTTGGAGGACAGGGGGCTCGTGGATTCAGCCCCAGCATTTT. Amino acids: CASWRTGGSWIQPQHF.

The chain links TRBV10-3 to TRBJ1-2; 9 bases are a match to TRBD1. The CDR3 has 16 residues. The V gene end was trimmed by 5 bases and the J gene end by 4 bases; junction bases not matched to a gene: 11. Germline values: CDR1 ENHRY, CDR2 SYGVKD. The CDR3 DNA reads TGTGCCATCAGTTACGGACAGGGGCACAGCCCCTATGGCTACACCTTC. This encodes CAISYGQGHSPYGYTF.

This clone was seen a single time. The CDR3 sequence: CASGSGGVRKAAFF. The CDR3 DNA follows: TGCGCCAGCGGAAGCGGGGGAGTCAGAAAGGCGGCTTTCTTT. The chain employs TRBV5-1 and TRBJ1-1, with D possibly being TRBD1 (5 bases). Trimming removed 7 bases at V and 11 bases at J, with 24 bases between. The CDR3 totals 14 residues. Germline assignment: CDR1 SGHRS and CDR2 YFSETQ. The complete variable domain, with remaining parts taken from reference TRBV5-1 and TRBJ1-1, reads KAGVTQTPRYLIKTRGQQVTLSCSPISGHRSVSWYQQTPGQGLQFLFEYFSETQRNKGNFPGRFSGRQFSNSRSEMNVSTLELGDSALYLCASGSGGVRKAAFFGQGTRLTVV.

V is TRBV6-6 and J is TRBJ2-3; D gene unclear. V lost 3 bases and J 3 bases, leaving 4 bases between the germline ends. The CDR3 sequence is 12 residues long. The germline CDR1 and CDR2 sequences are MNHNY and SVGAGI (reference sequence). The CDR3 reads CASSYRTDTQYF. As DNA, the CDR3 is TGTGCCAGCAGTTATAGAACAGATACGCAGTATTTT.

The rearrangement uses TRBV6-4 and TRBJ2-2; D possibly corresponds to TRBD2 (6 bases). Germline V lookup: CDR1 MRHNA, CDR2 SNTAGT. This CDR3 region has 16 residues. V lost 3 bases, J lost 0 bases, and 11 bases lay in between. This chain's CDR3 is CASSEVAGSNTGELFF. The CDR3 DNA reads as TGTGCCAGCAGTGAGGTTGCGGGGTCGAACACCGGGGAGCTGTTTTTT.